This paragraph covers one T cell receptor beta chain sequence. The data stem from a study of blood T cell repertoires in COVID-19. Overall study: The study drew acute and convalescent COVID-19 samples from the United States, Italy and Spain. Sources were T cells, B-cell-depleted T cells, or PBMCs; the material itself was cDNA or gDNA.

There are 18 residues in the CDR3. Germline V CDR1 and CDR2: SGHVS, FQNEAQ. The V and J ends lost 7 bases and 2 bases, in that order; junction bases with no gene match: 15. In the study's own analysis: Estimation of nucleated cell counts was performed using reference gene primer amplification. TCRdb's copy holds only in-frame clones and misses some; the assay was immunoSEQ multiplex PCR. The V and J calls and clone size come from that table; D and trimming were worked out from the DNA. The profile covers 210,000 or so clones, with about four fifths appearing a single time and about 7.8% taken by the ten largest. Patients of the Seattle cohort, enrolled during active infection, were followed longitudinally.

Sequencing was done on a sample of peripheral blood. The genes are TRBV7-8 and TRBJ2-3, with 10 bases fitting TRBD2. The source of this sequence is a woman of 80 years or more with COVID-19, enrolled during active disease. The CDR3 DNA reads TGTGCCAGCACCTTCCGCCATAGCGGGGGGCTTCCCACAGATACGCAGTATTTT. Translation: CASTFRHSGGLPTDTQYF.